This T cell receptor beta chain originates from a study of cytomegalovirus exposure and HLA in healthy donors. Nominally healthy donors provided the samples, though records likely missed some immune exposures. Comment on this clone: What it recognizes is unknown.

Primers: 60 Vbeta forward and 13 Jbeta reverse. The assay was immunoSEQ multiplex PCR, and TCRdb's table has in-frame clones only and misses some. The sample has more than 110,000 clones, more than 70% seen once; the top ten hold more than 4.5%. Study-wide results and caveats: TRBV6-2, TRBV6-3 and some other V segments were unresolvable in 87-base-pair reads. Accurate prediction of most subjects' HLA-A and HLA-B alleles from TCR beta sequences was reported. Listed as cytomegalovirus-associated were 150 or so TCR beta chains.

Trimming removed 6 bases from V and 0 bases from J, with 12 bases in between. The CDR3 is 15 amino acids. Germline V gene data show CDR1 as MDHEN and CDR2 as SYDVKM. The chain joins TRBV28 to TRBJ2-1, with TRBD1 as a possible D gene (5 bases). The sample was PBMCs. The receptor comes from a woman in her forties or fifties in good health and CMV-seronegative. The CDR3 DNA sequence: TGTGCCAGCAGATCCAGGGAAAGCTCCTACAATGAGCAGTTCTTC. It yields the protein CASRSRESSYNEQFF.